This T cell receptor beta chain was recorded in a study of blood T cell repertoires in COVID-19. Repertoires were generated with immunoSEQ multiplex PCR, while TCRdb's copy carries only in-frame clones and drops some. The sample lists about 200,000 clones, roughly 87% seen once, with under 25% in the top ten. Germline loops: CDR1 SGHRS, CDR2 YFSETQ. This CDR3 spans 13 amino acids. V dropped 4 bases and J dropped 7; count of bases not matched to a gene: 4. The rearrangement links TRBV5-1 to TRBJ1-5; 8 bases align to TRBD1. The sample taken for sequencing was peripheral blood. This receptor was taken from a man between 60 and 75 years old with active or convalescent COVID-19. CDR3 nucleotide sequence: TGCGCCAGCAGCGCACAGGGGGACCAGCCCCAGCATTTT. Translated, it gives CASSAQGDQPQHF.